This TCR beta chain was identified during a study of beta chain features in type 1 diabetes. Expressed TCRB transcripts were sequenced because the isolated RNA had all been reverse transcribed beforehand. TCRdb's table, derived via immunoSEQ multiplex PCR, lists solely in-frame clones and lacks some. The sample lists under 150,000 clones; approximately 9% were seen once. About this clone itself: Its specificity is unknown.

Study-level findings and limits: When Type 1 diabetes patients were examined, their TCRB CDR3s proved moderately but significantly shorter in all four CD4+ subsets.

CDR1 is SGHVS and CDR2 is FQNEAQ in the germline V gene. CDR3 length: 15 amino acids. Trimming took 5 bases from V and 6 from J; bases not matched to a gene: 6. The TCR comes from a man between 25 and 39 years old with type 1 diabetes. The source material was central memory CD4+ T cells from blood. This chain uses TRBV7-8 with TRBJ2-1; 11 bases match TRBD2. The CDR3 sequence is CASSPLAGGGNEQFF. Written as DNA, the CDR3 is TGTGCCAGCAGCCCGCTAGCGGGGGGAGGCAATGAGCAGTTCTTC. Full variable domain (remainder filled in from reference TRBV7-8 and TRBJ2-1): GAGVSQSPRYKVAKRGQDVALRCDPISGHVSLFWYQQALGQGPEFLTYFQNEAQLDKSGLPSDRFFAERPEGSVSTLKIQRTQQEDSAVYLCASSPLAGGGNEQFFGPGTRLTVL.